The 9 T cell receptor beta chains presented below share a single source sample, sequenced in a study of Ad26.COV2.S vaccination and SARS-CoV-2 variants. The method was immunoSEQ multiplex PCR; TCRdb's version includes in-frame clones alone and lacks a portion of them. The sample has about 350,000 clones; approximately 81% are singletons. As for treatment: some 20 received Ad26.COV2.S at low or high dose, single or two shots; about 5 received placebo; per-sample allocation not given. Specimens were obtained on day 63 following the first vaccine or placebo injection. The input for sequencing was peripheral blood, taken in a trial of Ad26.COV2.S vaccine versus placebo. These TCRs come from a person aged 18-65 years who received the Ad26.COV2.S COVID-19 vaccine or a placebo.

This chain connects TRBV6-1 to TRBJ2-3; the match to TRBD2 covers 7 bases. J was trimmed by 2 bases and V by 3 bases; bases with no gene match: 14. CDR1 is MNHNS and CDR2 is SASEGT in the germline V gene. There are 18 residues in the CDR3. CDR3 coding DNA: TGTGCCAGCAGTGAGCTAAGGACTAGTAGCCTCACCACAGATACGCAGTATTTT. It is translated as CASSELRTSSLTTDTQYF.

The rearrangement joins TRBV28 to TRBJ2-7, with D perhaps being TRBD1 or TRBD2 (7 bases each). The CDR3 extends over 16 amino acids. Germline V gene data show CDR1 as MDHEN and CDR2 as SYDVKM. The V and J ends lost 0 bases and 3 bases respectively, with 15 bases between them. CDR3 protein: CASSLWGGDSIYEQYF. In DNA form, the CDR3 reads TGTGCCAGCAGTTTATGGGGGGGGGACAGTATCTACGAGCAGTACTTC. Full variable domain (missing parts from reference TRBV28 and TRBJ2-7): DVKVTQSSRYLVKRTGEKVFLECVQDMDHENMFWYRQDPGLGLRLIYFSYDVKMKEKGDIPEGYSVSREKKERFSLILESASTNQTSMYLCASSLWGGDSIYEQYFGPGTRLTVT.

CDR3: CASLDRDNEKLFF. CDR3 nucleotide sequence: TGTGCCAGCTTGGACAGGGACAATGAAAAACTGTTTTTT. The chain carries TRBV7-9 and TRBJ1-4, with 8 bases that match TRBD1. Looked up from germline, CDR1 is SEHNR and CDR2 is FQNEAQ (reference sequence). The CDR3 has 13 amino acids. Trimming took 8 bases from V and 5 from J; bases not matched to a gene: 4.

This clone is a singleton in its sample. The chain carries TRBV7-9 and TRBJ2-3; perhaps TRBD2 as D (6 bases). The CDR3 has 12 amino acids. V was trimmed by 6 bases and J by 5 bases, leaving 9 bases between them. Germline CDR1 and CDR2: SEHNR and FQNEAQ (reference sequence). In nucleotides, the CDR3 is TGTGCCAGCAGGGGGGAGGTAGATACGCAGTATTTT. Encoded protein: CASRGEVDTQYF.

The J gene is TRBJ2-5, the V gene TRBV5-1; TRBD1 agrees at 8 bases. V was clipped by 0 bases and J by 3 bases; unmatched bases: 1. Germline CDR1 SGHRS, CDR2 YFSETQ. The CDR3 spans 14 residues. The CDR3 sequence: CASSLGTGKETQYF. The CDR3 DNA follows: TGCGCCAGCAGCTTGGGGACAGGGAAAGAGACCCAGTACTTC. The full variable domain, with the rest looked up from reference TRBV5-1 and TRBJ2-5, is KAGVTQTPRYLIKTRGQQVTLSCSPISGHRSVSWYQQTPGQGLQFLFEYFSETQRNKGNFPGRFSGRQFSNSRSEMNVSTLELGDSALYLCASSLGTGKETQYFGPGTRLLVL.

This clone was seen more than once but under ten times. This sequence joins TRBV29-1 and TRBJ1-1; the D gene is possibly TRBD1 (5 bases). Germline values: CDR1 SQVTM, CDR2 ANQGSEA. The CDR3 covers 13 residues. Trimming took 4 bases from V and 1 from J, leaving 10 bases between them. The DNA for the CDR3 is TGCAGCGTTGGTGGGGGTAAGAACACTGAAGCTTTCTTT. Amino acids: CSVGGGKNTEAFF. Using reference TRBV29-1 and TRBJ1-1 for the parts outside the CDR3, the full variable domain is SAVISQKPSRDICQRGTSLTIQCQVDSQVTMMFWYRQQPGQSLTLIATANQGSEATYESGFVIDKFPISRPNLTFSTLTVSNMSPEDSSIYLCSVGGGKNTEAFFGQGTRLTVV.

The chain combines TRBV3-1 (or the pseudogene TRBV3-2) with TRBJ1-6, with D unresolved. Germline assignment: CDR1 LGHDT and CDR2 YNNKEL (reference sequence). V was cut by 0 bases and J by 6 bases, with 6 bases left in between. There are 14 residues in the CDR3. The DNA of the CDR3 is TGTGCCAGCAGCCAAGAATGGGGTAATTCACCCCTCCACTTT. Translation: CASSQEWGNSPLHF.

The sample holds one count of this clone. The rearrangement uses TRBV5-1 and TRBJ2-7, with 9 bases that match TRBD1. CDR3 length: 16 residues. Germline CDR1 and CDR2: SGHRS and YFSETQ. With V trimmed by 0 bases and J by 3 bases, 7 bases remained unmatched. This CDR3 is CASSLDGRQGGYEQYF. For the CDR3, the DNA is TGCGCCAGCAGCTTGGATGGCCGACAGGGGGGCTACGAGCAGTACTTC.

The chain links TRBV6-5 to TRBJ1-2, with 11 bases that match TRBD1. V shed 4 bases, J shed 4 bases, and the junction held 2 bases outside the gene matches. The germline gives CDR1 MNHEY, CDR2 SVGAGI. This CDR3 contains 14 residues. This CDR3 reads CASSWDRGGYGYTF. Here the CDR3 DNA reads TGTGCCAGCAGTTGGGACAGGGGGGGCTATGGCTACACCTTC.